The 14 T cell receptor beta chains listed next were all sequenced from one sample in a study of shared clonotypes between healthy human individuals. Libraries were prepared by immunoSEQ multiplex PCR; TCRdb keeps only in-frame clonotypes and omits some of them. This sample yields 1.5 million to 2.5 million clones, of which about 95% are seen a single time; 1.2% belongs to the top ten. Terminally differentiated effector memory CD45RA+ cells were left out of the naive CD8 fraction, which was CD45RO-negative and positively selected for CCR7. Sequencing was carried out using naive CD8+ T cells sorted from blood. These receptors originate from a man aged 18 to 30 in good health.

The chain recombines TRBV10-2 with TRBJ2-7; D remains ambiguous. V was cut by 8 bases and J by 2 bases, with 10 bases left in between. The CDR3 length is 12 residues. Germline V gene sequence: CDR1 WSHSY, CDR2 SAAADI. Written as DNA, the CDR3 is TGCGCCAGCCTAGGTTCCCCCTACGAGCAGTACTTC. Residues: CASLGSPYEQYF.

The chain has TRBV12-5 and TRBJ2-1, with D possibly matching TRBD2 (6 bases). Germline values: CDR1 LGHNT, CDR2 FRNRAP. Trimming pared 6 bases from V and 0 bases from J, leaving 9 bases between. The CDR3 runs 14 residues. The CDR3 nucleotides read TGTGCTAGTGGCGAGGAGGGCTCCTACAATGAGCAGTTCTTC. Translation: CASGEEGSYNEQFF.

The CDR3 reads CASSIAGGLYNSPLHF. In DNA, the CDR3 is TGTGCCAGTAGTATCGCGGGGGGCTTGTATAATTCACCCCTCCACTTT. The genes are TRBV19 and TRBJ1-6, with D possibly matching TRBD1 (6 bases). The germline V gene encodes CDR1 LNHDA and CDR2 SQIVND (reference sequence). The CDR3 covers 16 residues. The ends were cut back, 3 bases at V and 4 bases at J, with 13 bases in the middle.

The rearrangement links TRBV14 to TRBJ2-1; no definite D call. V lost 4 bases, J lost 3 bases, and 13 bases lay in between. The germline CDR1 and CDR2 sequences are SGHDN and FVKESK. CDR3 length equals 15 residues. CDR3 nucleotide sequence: TGTGCCAGCAGCCCCTCCCCCCGAGGCTACAATGAGCAGTTCTTC. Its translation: CASSPSPRGYNEQFF.

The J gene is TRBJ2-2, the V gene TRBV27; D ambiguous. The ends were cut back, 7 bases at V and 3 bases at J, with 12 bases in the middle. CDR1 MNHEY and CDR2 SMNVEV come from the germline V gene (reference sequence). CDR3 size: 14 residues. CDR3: CASTPARYTGELFF. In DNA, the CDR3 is TGTGCCAGCACCCCGGCCCGGTACACCGGGGAGCTGTTTTTT.

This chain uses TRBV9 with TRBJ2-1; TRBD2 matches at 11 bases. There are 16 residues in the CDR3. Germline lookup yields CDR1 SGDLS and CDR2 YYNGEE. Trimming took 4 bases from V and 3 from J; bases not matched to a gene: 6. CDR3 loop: CASSFTSGGGYNEQFF. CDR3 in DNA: TGTGCCAGCAGCTTTACTAGCGGGGGCGGCTACAATGAGCAGTTCTTC.

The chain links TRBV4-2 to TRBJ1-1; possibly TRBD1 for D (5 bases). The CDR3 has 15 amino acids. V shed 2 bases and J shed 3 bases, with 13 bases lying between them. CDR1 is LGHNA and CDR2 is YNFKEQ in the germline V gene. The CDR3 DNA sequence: TGTGCCAGCAGCCAACGCCCTACAGGAGACACTGAAGCTTTCTTT. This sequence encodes CASSQRPTGDTEAFF.

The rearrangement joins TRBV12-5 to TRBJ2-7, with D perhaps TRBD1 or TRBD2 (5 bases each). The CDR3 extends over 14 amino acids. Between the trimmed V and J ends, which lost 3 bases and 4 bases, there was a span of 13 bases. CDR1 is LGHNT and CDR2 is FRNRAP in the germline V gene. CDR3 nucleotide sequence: TGTGCTAGTGGTTTTGGGGGACGTGAATACGAGCAGTACTTC. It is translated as CASGFGGREYEQYF.

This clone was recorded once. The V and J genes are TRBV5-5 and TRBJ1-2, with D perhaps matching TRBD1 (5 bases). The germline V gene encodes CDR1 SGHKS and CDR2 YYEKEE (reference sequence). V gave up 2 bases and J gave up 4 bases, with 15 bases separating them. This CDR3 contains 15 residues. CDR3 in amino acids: CASSLGQALGYGYTF. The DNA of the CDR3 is TGTGCCAGCAGCTTAGGACAAGCCTTGGGCTATGGCTACACCTTC.

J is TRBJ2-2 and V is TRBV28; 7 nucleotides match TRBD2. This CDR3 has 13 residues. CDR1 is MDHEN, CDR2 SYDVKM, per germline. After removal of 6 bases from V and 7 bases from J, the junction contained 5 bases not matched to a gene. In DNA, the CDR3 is TGTGCCAGCAGGCGCGGGGGTAACGGGGAGCTGTTTTTT. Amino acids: CASRRGGNGELFF.

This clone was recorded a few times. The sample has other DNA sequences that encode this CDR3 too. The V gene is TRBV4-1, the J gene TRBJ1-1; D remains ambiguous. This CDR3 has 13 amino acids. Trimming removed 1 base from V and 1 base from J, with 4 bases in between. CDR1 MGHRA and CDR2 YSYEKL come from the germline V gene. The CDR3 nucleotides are TGCGCCAGCAGCCAAGTTGGGAACACTGAAGCTTTCTTT. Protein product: CASSQVGNTEAFF.

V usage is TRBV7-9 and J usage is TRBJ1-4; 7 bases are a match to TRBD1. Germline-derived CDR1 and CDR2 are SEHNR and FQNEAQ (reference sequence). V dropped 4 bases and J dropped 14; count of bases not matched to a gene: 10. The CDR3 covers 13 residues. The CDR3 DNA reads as TGTGCCAGCAGCTCAACAGGGGAAGGTTATCTGTTTTTT. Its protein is CASSSTGEGYLFF.

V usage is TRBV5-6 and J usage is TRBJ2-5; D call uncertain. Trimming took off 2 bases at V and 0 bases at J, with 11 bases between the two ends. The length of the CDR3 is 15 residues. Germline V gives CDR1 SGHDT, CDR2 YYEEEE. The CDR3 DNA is TGTGCCAGCAGCTTAATGGTCGGGCACCAAGAGACCCAGTACTTC. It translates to CASSLMVGHQETQYF. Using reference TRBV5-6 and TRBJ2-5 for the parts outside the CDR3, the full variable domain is DAGVTQSPTHLIKTRGQQVTLRCSPKSGHDTVSWYQQALGQGPQFIFQYYEEEERQRGNFPDRFSGHQFPNYSSELNVNALLLGDSALYLCASSLMVGHQETQYFGPGTRLLVL.

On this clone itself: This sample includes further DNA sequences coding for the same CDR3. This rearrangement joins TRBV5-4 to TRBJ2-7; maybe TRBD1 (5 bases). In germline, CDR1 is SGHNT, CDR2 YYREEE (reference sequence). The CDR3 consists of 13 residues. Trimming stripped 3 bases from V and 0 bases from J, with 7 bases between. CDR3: CASSWGGSYEQYF. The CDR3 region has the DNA TGTGCCAGCAGCTGGGGCGGCTCCTACGAGCAGTACTTC.